This TCR beta chain was documented in a study of OX40 agonist ivuxolimab in advanced cancers. In terms of the full investigation: The costimulatory receptor OX40 (CD134) was targeted by ivuxolimab, a fully human IgG2 agonistic monoclonal antibody. In the dose-escalation cohort, 82.7% of patients were male, and the mean age was approximately 60 years, with a range of about 23 to 80. Intravenous ivuxolimab was administered to patients every 2 weeks at six dose levels: 0.01, 0.1, 0.3, 1.5, 3 and 10 mg/kg. Peripheral TCRbeta sequencing was intended to test whether TCR sequence diversity was altered and clonal T-cell expansion was caused by ivuxolimab. The monotherapy dose-escalation portion (N of about 47 patients) of the phase I ivuxolimab trial is reported in the paper. Partial responses occurred in three dose-escalation patients: two with cutaneous melanoma and one with hepatocellular carcinoma. Patients were allowed to have had prior anti-PD-1, anti-PD-L1 or anti-CTLA-4 therapy, and approximately 40% of the dose-escalation patients had been treated with checkpoint inhibitors. Among the roughly 52 dose-escalation patients, around 19 had hepatocellular carcinoma, approximately 15 melanoma, 9 renal cell carcinoma and 9 head and neck cancer.

For sequencing of the TCRbeta CDR3 region, genomic DNA was extracted from the sorted cells. The immunoSEQ Assay was used for sequencing of TCRbeta CDR3 regions. TCRdb provides this immuneACCESS table in a form limited to in-frame rearrangements. Some clones are lacking; in checked studies, under half of them reflect an unresolved V gene, and why the rest are absent is not known. This sample is represented by around 69,000 clones; 80% to 90% of them were singletons. Roughly 4% of the sample is taken by the ten largest. Broader findings and caveats from the paper: At doses of 0.1 to 3.0 mg/kg, clonal expansion of both CD4+ and CD8+ blood T cells was observed from baseline to week 6. Low levels of normalized T-cell clonal expansion were also seen in some nonresponding patients. Which antigens the clonally expanded peripheral T cells were specific for was not determined. On average, CD8+ T cells showed more expanded clones than CD4+ T cells after ivuxolimab. Partial responders in the 0.1-3.0 mg/kg groups had among the lowest normalized peripheral clonal expansion, especially among CD8+ T cells.

With respect to this clone: No cognate antigen has been identified for it. Per-nucleotide qualities are absent, and no much larger clonotype sits a single base away.

Measured from the cysteine to the phenylalanine, the CDR3 is 12 residues long. Only the CDR3 DNA is retained, 36 bases long and in frame from the first base. V drops 1 base and J drops 3 bases, leaving 3 bases in between. The germline V gene encodes CDR1 SEHNR and CDR2 FQNEAQ (reference sequence). The trial excluded patients who had a history of autoimmune disease or who were on systemic immunosuppression. Peripheral blood for TCR sequencing was drawn from every dose cohort at baseline, at cycle 4 day 1 and at cycle 7 day 1. The samples were taken from a phase I, first-in-human, multicenter, open-label dose-escalation trial of ivuxolimab. The trial enrolled adults with locally advanced or metastatic head and neck squamous cell, hepatocellular, melanoma or renal cell carcinoma. Before TCR sequencing, CD4+ and CD8+ T cells were separately sorted from peripheral blood.

Sequences were derived from CD4+ or CD8+ T cells sorted from blood, sampled in a trial of the OX40 agonist ivuxolimab. This chain is built from TRBV7-9 and TRBJ2-5, with no D gene named confidently. This sequence originates from an adult with an advanced solid tumor such as melanoma, head and neck, liver or kidney cancer. The CDR3: CASSLVEETQYF. The DNA sequence is as follows: TGTGCCAGCAGCTTAGTGGAAGAGACCCAGTACTTC.